These 25 T cell receptor beta chains share one sample of origin, sequenced in a study of metastatic and nonmetastatic thyroid tumors. TCRdb re-processed the PCR reads through MiXCR. Among approximately 25,000 clones, roughly 24% were seen once, and the ten largest hold around 16%. Patients had received no treatment of any kind before thyroid surgery. The material sequenced was blood. These receptors all come from a male donor with papillary thyroid cancer or a benign thyroid nodule (not recorded which). Some clones in this sample may be carry-over from other donors' samples.

V and J are TRBV6-1 and TRBJ2-7; D unclear. Per the germline V gene, CDR1 is MNHNS and CDR2 is SASEGT. The ends were cut back, 4 bases at V and 1 base at J, with 5 bases in the middle. The CDR3 is made up of 12 amino acids. CDR3 amino acids: CASSALSYEQYF. DNA of the CDR3: TGTGCCAGCAGTGCCCTTTCCTACGAGCAGTACTTC.

This clone was observed a few times. The gene calls are TRBV24-1 and TRBJ2-2; 8 bases are shared with TRBD1. The ends lost 5 bases at V and 4 bases at J; junction bases unmatched: 5. CDR1 KGHDR and CDR2 SFDVKD come from the germline V gene. This CDR3 region has 15 residues. Here the CDR3 reads CATSADRASTGELFF. The CDR3 DNA sequence: TGTGCCACCAGTGCGGACAGGGCGAGCACCGGGGAGCTGTTTTTT.

There are many counts of this clone. The rearrangement joins TRBV6-5 to TRBJ1-5; 10 nucleotides match TRBD1. The CDR3 is made up of 15 amino acids. Germline assignment: CDR1 MNHEY and CDR2 SVGAGI. V trimming: 2 bases; J trimming: 2 bases; junction bases outside the gene matches: 0. CDR3 DNA: TGTGCCAGCAGTTACGGGACAGGGGGCAATCAGCCCCAGCATTTT. As protein: CASSYGTGGNQPQHF.

This clone was seen a few times. The genes are TRBV27 and TRBJ2-3; D ambiguous. This CDR3 comprises 13 residues. The germline V gene encodes CDR1 MNHEY and CDR2 SMNVEV (reference sequence). V lost 5 bases and J 6 bases, leaving 12 bases between the germline ends. Here the CDR3 DNA reads TGTGCCAGCAGTCACTCAACCGGGGATACGCAGTATTTT. It specifies CASSHSTGDTQYF.

This clone came up many times. This chain joins TRBV12-3 or TRBV12-4 and TRBJ2-6; 7 nucleotides agree with TRBD1. There are 16 residues in the CDR3. V shed 5 bases and J 4 bases; nucleotides not matched to a gene: 8. This CDR3 is CASSLATGEGANVLTF. Written as DNA, the CDR3 is TGTGCCAGCAGTCTCGCTACAGGGGAAGGGGCCAACGTCCTGACTTTC.

This clone appeared a few times. A much larger clone is a single base away; this may be a read error. The chain combines TRBV10-2 with TRBJ1-5, with D unresolved. This CDR3 contains 14 residues. Germline CDR1 is WSHSY and CDR2 is SAAADI. The V end lost 5 bases, the J end lost 2 bases, and 10 bases lay between the germline ends. CDR3 nucleotide sequence: TGCGCCAGCAGTACCCCGGTGGGCAATCAGCCCCAGCATTTT. Translating it yields CASSTPVGNQPQHF.

The sample holds many counts of this clone. The chain uses TRBV13 and TRBJ1-4; D perhaps matches TRBD1 (5 bases). CDR1 is PRHDT, CDR2 FYEKMQ, per germline (reference sequence). CDR3 length: 16 amino acids. Trimming removed 0 bases from V and 10 bases from J, with 18 bases in between. CDR3 protein: CASSLGTGHTYGKLFF. The CDR3 DNA follows: TGTGCCAGCAGCTTAGGGACGGGGCACACATACGGAAAACTGTTTTTT.

This clone was observed many times. An end of the junction does not agree with germline; a read error may underlie this. This CDR3 is also generated by other DNA sequences in the sample. The chain couples TRBV20-1 to TRBJ2-5; TRBD1 or TRBD2 may be the D gene (5 bases each). CDR1 is DFQATT, CDR2 SNEGSKA, per germline (reference sequence). The CDR3 extends over 15 amino acids. The CDR3 protein is CSARDGGSSQETQYF. The CDR3 DNA reads as TGCAGCGCTAGAGATGGGGGATCCAGCCAAGAGACCCAGTACTTC.

The rearrangement links TRBV9 to TRBJ1-1; the D gene is possibly TRBD1 (5 bases). The CDR3 has 14 residues. Trimming took off 2 bases at V and 1 base at J, with 9 bases between the two ends. Germline V lookup: CDR1 SGDLS, CDR2 YYNGEE. The CDR3 DNA reads TGTGCCAGCAGCGTCAGGGTTCAGAACACTGAAGCTTTCTTT. This encodes CASSVRVQNTEAFF.

This clone was observed at least ten times. This rearrangement joins TRBV7-9 to TRBJ2-4; no reliable D call. This CDR3 contains 13 residues. Germline V lookup: CDR1 SEHNR, CDR2 FQNEAQ (reference sequence). Trimming shortened V by 3 bases and J by 0 bases, and 3 bases separated the two germline ends. CDR3 DNA: TGTGCCAGCAGCTTTGGAGCCAAAAACATTCAGTACTTC. Its translation is CASSFGAKNIQYF.

The sample holds many counts of this clone. This rearrangement joins TRBV2 to TRBJ1-1; D might be TRBD1 (5 bases). Trimming pared 9 bases from V and 3 bases from J, leaving 14 bases between. Germline V lookup: CDR1 SNHLY, CDR2 FYNNEI. The CDR3 is 13 residues long. Here the CDR3 reads CARRGVLDTEAFF. CDR3 in DNA: TGTGCCAGACGAGGGGTTCTGGACACTGAAGCTTTCTTT. Full variable domain (rest looked up from reference TRBV2 and TRBJ1-1): EPEVTQTPSHQVTQMGQEVILRCVPISNHLYFYWYRQILGQKVEFLVSFYNNEISEKSEIFDDQFSVERPDGSNFTLKIRSTKLEDSAMYFCARRGVLDTEAFFGQGTRLTVV.

This clone was counted many times. The rearrangement links TRBV9 to TRBJ2-2; 11 positions match TRBD2. After removal of 1 base from V and 1 base from J, the junction contained 3 bases not matched to a gene. CDR1 is SGDLS and CDR2 is YYNGEE in the germline V gene. This CDR3 has 17 amino acids. CDR3 loop: CASSVLGTSGNTGELFF. The DNA for the CDR3 is TGTGCCAGCAGCGTACTAGGGACTAGCGGGAACACCGGGGAGCTGTTTTTT.

This clone appeared many times. The CDR3 nucleotides read TGTGCCAGCAGCGTAGAAGGGTCCCTCGAGCAGTACTTC. Amino acids: CASSVEGSLEQYF. This sequence joins TRBV9 and TRBJ2-7, with D unclear. The ends were cut back, 0 bases at V and 6 bases at J, with 10 bases in the middle. Germline V CDR1 and CDR2: SGDLS, YYNGEE. The CDR3 loop spans 13 amino acids.

The table lists this clone with many counts. V is TRBV12-3 or TRBV12-4 and J is TRBJ2-2; 8 nucleotides align to TRBD1. This CDR3 is 14 amino acids long. Trimming removed 9 bases from V and 6 bases from J; junction bases left unmatched: 9. The CDR3 protein is CASAGTGFSGELFF. The CDR3 region has the DNA TGTGCCAGTGCCGGGACAGGTTTTTCCGGGGAGCTGTTTTTT.

This clone was observed at least ten times. The DNA of the CDR3 is TGCAGTGCTAGAGGGTTGGGCGGGAGCTCCTACAATGAGCAGTTCTTC. Its translation: CSARGLGGSSYNEQFF. V and J are TRBV20-1 and TRBJ2-1, with 7 bases that match TRBD2. The CDR3 spans 16 residues. J gave up 0 bases and V 1 base, and 6 bases lay outside the gene matches. Germline CDR1 reads DFQATT; CDR2 reads SNEGSKA (reference sequence).

This clone was counted many times. The V call is TRBV9, the J call TRBJ2-1, with D perhaps matching TRBD1 (5 bases). Germline lookup yields CDR1 SGDLS and CDR2 YYNGEE. V lost 6 bases, J lost 0 bases, and 7 bases lay in between. The CDR3 contains 13 residues. The CDR3 protein is CASTDNSYNEQFF. The CDR3 DNA is TGTGCCAGCACGGACAACTCCTACAATGAGCAGTTCTTC.

This clone showed up many times. V is TRBV4-3 and J is TRBJ2-3; the D is unclear. The CDR3 runs to 13 residues. Trimming stripped 0 bases from V and 6 bases from J, with 7 bases between. CDR1 LGHNA and CDR2 YSLEER come from the germline V gene. The DNA for the CDR3 is TGCGCCAGCAGCCAAGACGGAGCGGATACGCAGTATTTT. Encoded protein: CASSQDGADTQYF.

This chain uses TRBV30 with TRBJ2-1, with D perhaps matching TRBD2 (5 bases). This CDR3 has 13 amino acids. Trimming shortened V by 3 bases and J by 9 bases, and 15 bases separated the two germline ends. CDR1 is GTSNPN and CDR2 is SVGIG in the germline V gene (reference sequence). Written as DNA, the CDR3 is TGTGCCTGGAGGCTACGGGGTGGGTTTGAGCAGTTCTTC. Protein sequence: CAWRLRGGFEQFF.

This clone was seen many times. This chain joins TRBV20-1 and TRBJ1-1; D gene unclear. The germline V gene encodes CDR1 DFQATT and CDR2 SNEGSKA (reference sequence). The CDR3 runs to 13 residues. Trimming removed 4 bases from V and 3 bases from J, with 12 bases in between. The CDR3 DNA follows: TGCAGTGCTATCGGCAGCCCTTACACTGAAGCTTTCTTT. It encodes CSAIGSPYTEAFF.

In its sample, this clone was seen many times. The chain uses TRBV7-6 and TRBJ2-6, with D perhaps matching TRBD2 (6 bases). Germline-derived CDR1 and CDR2 are SGHVS and FNYEAQ. V gave up 5 bases and J gave up 1 base, with 15 bases separating them. This CDR3 region has 17 residues. CDR3 region: CASSRGAGRSGANVLTF. The DNA of the CDR3 is TGTGCCAGCAGCCGCGGGGCCGGCAGGTCTGGGGCCAACGTCCTGACTTTC.

This clone was observed many times. The CDR3 bases are TGCAGTGCCGTGTTATACAGGGCTCAAGAGACCCAGTACTTC. It is translated as CSAVLYRAQETQYF. The chain couples TRBV20-1 to TRBJ2-5; D perhaps matches TRBD1 (6 bases). The germline V and J ends were trimmed by 6 bases and 2 bases, with 16 bases remaining between them. Germline assignment: CDR1 DFQATT and CDR2 SNEGSKA (reference sequence). The CDR3 sequence is 14 residues long.

This clone was found many times. Without the conserved terminal phenylalanine or tryptophan, this CDR3 likely stems from a read error. This rearrangement joins TRBV20-1 to TRBJ2-5; 9 bases align to TRBD2. The V and J ends lost 6 bases and 0 bases, in that order; junction bases with no gene match: 8. Germline V gene lookup returns CDR1 DFQATT and CDR2 SNEGSKA (reference sequence). The CDR3 loop spans 15 amino acids. CDR3 nucleotides: TGCAGTGCAAGTAGCGGGAGTGGTAACCAAGAGACCCAGTACCTC. It specifies CSASSGSGNQETQYL.

V gene TRBV28 combines with J gene TRBJ2-7; TRBD1 matches at 10 bases. The V and J ends lost 7 bases and 4 bases, in that order; junction bases with no gene match: 7. Germline V lookup: CDR1 MDHEN, CDR2 SYDVKM. The CDR3 runs 14 residues. Here the CDR3 DNA reads TGTGCCAGCACCACTGGACAGGGGGTTTACGAGCAGTACTTC. Protein sequence: CASTTGQGVYEQYF.

The chain joins TRBV5-5 to TRBJ1-5; no clear D gene. Germline V CDR1 and CDR2: SGHKS, YYEKEE (reference sequence). CDR3 size: 15 residues. Trimming stripped 1 base from V and 1 base from J, with 9 bases between. CDR3 DNA sequence: TGTGCCAGCAGCTTGAGGGAGACAAGCAATCAGCCCCAGCATTTT. This gives the protein CASSLRETSNQPQHF.

This clone was counted at least ten times. The chain has TRBV7-6 and TRBJ2-5; D gene uncertain. The CDR3 contains 14 residues. Germline values: CDR1 SGHVS, CDR2 FNYEAQ. V lost 8 bases, J lost 2 bases, and 15 bases lay in between. CDR3 sequence (DNA): TGTGCCAGCCGCGGATACTCACAGCAAGAGACCCAGTACTTC. It is translated as CASRGYSQQETQYF.